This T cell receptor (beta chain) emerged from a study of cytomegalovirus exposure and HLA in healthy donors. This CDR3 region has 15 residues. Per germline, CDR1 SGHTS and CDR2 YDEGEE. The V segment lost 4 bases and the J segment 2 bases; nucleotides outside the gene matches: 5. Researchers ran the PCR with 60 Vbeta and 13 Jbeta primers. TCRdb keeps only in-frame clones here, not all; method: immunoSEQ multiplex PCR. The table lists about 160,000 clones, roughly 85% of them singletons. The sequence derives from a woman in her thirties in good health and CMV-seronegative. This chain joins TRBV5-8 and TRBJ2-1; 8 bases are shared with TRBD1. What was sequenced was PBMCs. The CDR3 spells CASSTGTGTYNEQFF. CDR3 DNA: TGTGCCAGCAGCACCGGGACAGGCACCTACAATGAGCAGTTCTTC.